There are many counts of the clone carrying this T cell receptor beta chain. Germline CDR1 SGHRS, CDR2 YFSETQ. V shed 3 bases, J shed 5 bases, and the junction held 8 bases outside the gene matches. CDR3 length: 15 residues. Individual cDNA molecules each received unique molecular identifiers attached to them. TCRdb processed the 5' RACE reads anew with MiXCR; each CDR3 protein has one entry. Of some 48,000 distinct CDR3 sequences listed, about 12% are singletons. This specimen comes from a study of early T cells in non-severe SARS-CoV-2 infection. Study details: Sequencing used unsorted whole-blood bulk RNA, so chains lack pairing.

Sequencing was performed on whole blood. The clonotype was recovered from an adult who was a healthcare worker with PCR-confirmed SARS-CoV-2 infection or an uninfected control (not recorded which). The V call is TRBV5-1, the J call TRBJ1-1; 9 bases map to TRBD1. The CDR3 bases are TGCGCCAGCAGCTCGGGACAGGGAGAGTTGACTGAAGCTTTCTTT. Translating gives CASSSGQGELTEAFF.